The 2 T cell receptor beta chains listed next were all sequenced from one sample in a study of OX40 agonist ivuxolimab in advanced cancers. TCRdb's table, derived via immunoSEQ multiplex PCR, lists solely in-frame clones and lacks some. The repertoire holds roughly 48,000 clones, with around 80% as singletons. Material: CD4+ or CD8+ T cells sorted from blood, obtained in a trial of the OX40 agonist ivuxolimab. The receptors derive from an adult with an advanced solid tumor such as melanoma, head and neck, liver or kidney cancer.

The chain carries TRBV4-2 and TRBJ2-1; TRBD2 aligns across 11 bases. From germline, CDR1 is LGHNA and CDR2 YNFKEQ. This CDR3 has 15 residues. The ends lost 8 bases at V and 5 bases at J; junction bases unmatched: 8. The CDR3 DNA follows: TGTGCCAGCGCAAAAGGGACTAGCGGAAACAATGAGCAGTTCTTC. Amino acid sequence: CASAKGTSGNNEQFF.

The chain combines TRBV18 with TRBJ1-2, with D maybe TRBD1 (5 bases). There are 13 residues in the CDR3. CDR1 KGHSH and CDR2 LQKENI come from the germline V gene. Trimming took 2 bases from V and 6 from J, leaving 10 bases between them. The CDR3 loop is CASSPETVDGYTF. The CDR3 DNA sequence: TGTGCCAGCTCACCAGAGACAGTGGATGGCTACACCTTC.